Shown below are 8 T cell receptor beta chains from a single sample sequenced in a study of T-cell reconstitution after alpha-beta-depleted transplantation in children. During its preparation, the TCRbeta library received unique molecular identifiers. From the PCR reads, TCRdb called clonotypes with MiXCR, one entry per CDR3 protein. The sample includes over 200,000 distinct CDR3 sequences, roughly 11% of them seen just once. The sequences come from PBMCs, collected before TCRalphabeta/CD19-depleted stem cell transplant. These receptors originate from a child under two years old with acute myeloid leukemia, due to receive a stem cell transplant.

This clonotype was seen at least ten times. The chain is built from TRBV7-2 and TRBJ1-3, with D possibly being TRBD1 (5 bases). The V end was cut by 8 bases, the J end by 6 bases, with 14 bases between. This CDR3 spans 13 amino acids. CDR1 is SGHTA, CDR2 FQGNSA, per germline. The CDR3 region is CASVKGSQNTIYF. The DNA for the CDR3 is TGTGCCAGCGTTAAGGGGTCACAAAACACCATATATTTT.

This clonotype came up many times. The V gene is TRBV5-1, the J gene TRBJ2-3, with TRBD2 as a possible D gene (5 bases). The germline V and J ends were trimmed by 4 bases and 11 bases, with 20 bases remaining between them. The germline V gene encodes CDR1 SGHRS and CDR2 YFSETQ. This CDR3 region has 14 residues. CDR3 coding DNA: TGCGCCAGCAGCGGTGAGGCTAGCCCTTCTCTGCAGTATTTT. It encodes CASSGEASPSLQYF.

There are many counts of this clonotype. The CDR3 here is CATASRAGGNEQFF. The CDR3 DNA reads TGTGCCACCGCGAGTAGAGCGGGAGGGAATGAGCAGTTCTTC. The J gene is TRBJ2-1, the V gene TRBV2; 10 bases match TRBD2. V trimming: 10 bases; J trimming: 7 bases; junction bases outside the gene matches: 10. The germline gives CDR1 SNHLY, CDR2 FYNNEI. The CDR3 runs 14 residues.

Many counts were recorded for this clonotype. CDR3 sequence: CSAGRSGAPAYNEQFF. CDR3 bases: TGCAGCGCTGGAAGGAGTGGTGCTCCCGCTTACAATGAGCAGTTCTTC. This chain links TRBV29-1 with TRBJ2-1; D gene unclear. Trimming shortened V by 7 bases and J by 4 bases, and 23 bases separated the two germline ends. The germline CDR1 and CDR2 sequences are SQVTM and ANQGSEA. The length of the CDR3 is 16 residues.

The sample holds many counts of this clonotype. The chain employs TRBV12-3 or TRBV12-4 and TRBJ2-3; D unresolved. V shed 6 bases and J shed 3 bases, with 4 bases lying between them. The CDR3 covers 11 residues. The CDR3 bases are TGTGCCAGCAGAGGGACAGATACGCAGTATTTT. Protein sequence: CASRGTDTQYF.

V gene TRBV6-5 combines with J gene TRBJ2-3, with D unresolved. V was trimmed by 8 bases and J by 14 bases, leaving 23 bases between them. The CDR3 extends over 13 amino acids. Per germline, CDR1 MNHEY and CDR2 SVGAGI. The chain's CDR3 is CASAYGLTTQRYF. The CDR3, as DNA: TGTGCCAGCGCGTACGGATTAACTACGCAGCGGTATTTT.

This clonotype was seen at least ten times. The chain uses TRBV2 and TRBJ1-1, with a weak D call TRBD1 (6 bases). The germline gives CDR1 SNHLY, CDR2 FYNNEI. V shed 10 bases and J shed 0 bases, with 15 bases lying between them. The CDR3 loop spans 14 amino acids. The CDR3 DNA is TGTGCCACCAGGGGATGGAGCATGAACACTGAAGCTTTCTTT. Translating gives CATRGWSMNTEAFF.

This clonotype was counted at least ten times. The V and J genes are TRBV9 and TRBJ2-3; D remains ambiguous. The CDR3 is 14 amino acids. Germline assignment: CDR1 SGDLS and CDR2 YYNGEE. Between the trimmed V and J ends, which lost 4 bases and 3 bases, there was a span of 12 bases. CDR3 DNA sequence: TGTGCCAGCAGCCCGCGACTGGAAACAGATACGCAGTATTTT. Residues: CASSPRLETDTQYF.